A selection of T cell receptor beta chains follows, all from one sample in a study of T-cell memory formation after mild COVID-19. In TCRdb, the 5' RACE reads were re-called with MiXCR into one record per CDR3 protein. Found here are 250,000 to 400,000 distinct CDR3 sequences, roughly an eighth of them singletons; the top ten hold approximately 22%. Material for sequencing was PBMCs or a T cell subset sorted from them (not recorded which). Receptors originate from a man younger than 30 who had mild COVID-19 (a few samples of this study predate the infection). Cell type and time point are not known. The CDR3 runs from the conserved cysteine through the conserved F or W.

v_gene: TRBV4-1; CDR3aa: CASSPYISGDPDEQFF
v_gene: TRBV12-3/TRBV12-4; CDR3aa: CASSLAGSREKLFF
v_gene: TRBV9; CDR3aa: CASSAALGSQETQYF
v_gene: TRBV5-1; CDR3aa: CASSLDGPGDGYTF
v_gene: TRBV29-1; CDR3aa: CSVFEGTGELFF
v_gene: TRBV11-2; CDR3aa: CASSLDMWAGGQETQYF
v_gene: TRBV4-1; CDR3aa: CASSPQGAGGAYNEQFF
v_gene: TRBV5-1; CDR3aa: CASSRPGAMNTEAFF
v_gene: TRBV15; CDR3aa: CATSREGAGGEKLFF
v_gene: TRBV11-2; CDR3aa: CASRTGVPPEAFF
v_gene: TRBV4-2; CDR3aa: CASSMGQGASTDTQYF
v_gene: TRBV4-1; CDR3aa: CASSQDPPQSNQPQHF
v_gene: TRBV7-3; CDR3aa: CASSLPGTSEGELFF
v_gene: TRBV18; CDR3aa: CASSPNAWTKGSNQPQHF
v_gene: TRBV7-2; CDR3aa: CASSLSQEGGEQFF
v_gene: TRBV7-2; CDR3aa: CASSPQGGGSTTGELFF
v_gene: TRBV10-3; CDR3aa: CAIKAGQSTDTQYF
v_gene: TRBV5-1; CDR3aa: CASSRGPAGGRETQYF
v_gene: TRBV5-4; CDR3aa: CASRLGGADTGELFF
v_gene: TRBV27; CDR3aa: CASSNSPGANVLTF
v_gene: TRBV24-1; CDR3aa: CATSDPGQKETQYF
v_gene: TRBV6-1; CDR3aa: CASSERGPYRGTQYF
v_gene: TRBV12-3/TRBV12-4; CDR3aa: CASSFGSGAYEQYF
v_gene: TRBV29-1; CDR3aa: CSVDNRGGRDYNEQFF